This entry concerns a single T cell receptor beta chain. The antigen it recognizes is unknown. Nothing much larger sits one base from this clone, and base qualities are not available. This sample is drawn from a study of regulatory T cells in long-lasting Graves disease (dated by TCRdb to the early 2020s). In terms of the full investigation: In the newly diagnosed Graves' disease group, patients had been taking antithyroid drugs for less than 3 months. A total of around 35 samples underwent TCR sequencing: about 13 from persistent and around 20 from newly diagnosed Graves' disease patients. The study was registered as a clinical trial and conducted in China. Persistent Graves' disease patients were compared with newly diagnosed Graves' disease patients by peripheral blood TCR sequencing and RNA sequencing. What the work shows at the level of the full study, not this receptor alone: Lower TCR Shannon entropy and fewer highly expanded clones were observed in persistent Graves' disease patients than in newly diagnosed patients, which suggested clonal expansion. As a limitation, the authors acknowledged that the small sample size may reduce accuracy. Only peripheral blood was studied, because thyroid tissue, the primary lesion, was inaccessible. Persistent disease showed preferential use of TRBV28, TRBJ1-2 and TRBJ2-5, whereas newly diagnosed disease favored TRBV20-1 and TRBJ2-1. More public clonotypes were shared among persistent patients (roughly 2,700) than among newly diagnosed patients (more than 950). Sequencing and analysis were limited to the TCR beta chain.

The time point label for this specimen denotes: newly diagnosed GD, antithyroid drugs for less than 3 months. For both TCR sequencing and RNA sequencing, RNA was extracted from PBMCs using TRIzol. Graves' disease was diagnosed according to American Thyroid Association guidelines. Recruitment of patients was carried out at an endocrinology department in Xi'an, China. Each patient gave about 8.1 milliliters of peripheral blood, collected in an EDTA anticoagulant tube. Ficoll Paque Plus density gradient separation was used to isolate PBMCs, and no additional T cell sorting was done. An Agilent 2100 Bioanalyzer and agarose gel were used to check RNA quality, while a NanoDrop 2000 measured RNA concentration. Library generation was performed with multiplex PCR. The sample was run on an Illumina HiSeq 4000. CDR3 regions were amplified by Arm-PCR with iRepertoire HTBI primers to construct TCR beta libraries. Before sequencing, the PCR products underwent gel purification. The original methods were these. Gene usage analysis of CDR3 amino acid clonotypes relied on the 55 to 80 TRBV and 14 TRBJ segments identified across samples. COPE and FqMerger were used to merge the filtered high-quality paired reads into contigs. BLAST was used to align contigs to the IMGT TRBV, TRBD and TRBJ reference genes, and CDR3 was defined following IMGT. Clonotypes above 0.1% frequency were classified as highly expanded clones. Repertoire diversity was measured by Shannon entropy, and V-J evenness by the Gini coefficient. A clonotype was considered public if more than one individual shared it. TCRdb itself trimmed the public reads at Q25 with fastp, ran MiXCR and retained productive beta chains. Every distinct CDR3 protein forms one entry, paired with its most common genes and DNA. The V and J calls, along with clone size, are taken from TCRdb and not from the paper's own processing. This sample is represented by 550,000 or so distinct CDR3 sequences; more than 10% of them were singletons. The ten biggest clones cover almost 9% of the sample.

Per the germline V gene (reference sequence), GTSNPN is the CDR1 and SVGIG is the CDR2. The CDR3 holds 15 amino acids from the cysteine to the phenylalanine. Only CDR3 DNA remains: 45 bases, in frame from the first base. V is reduced by 6 bases and J by 0 bases, leaving a spacing of 18 bases between them. The data were also submitted as part of a second study, on T cells in Graves' hyperthyroidism and ophthalmopathy. The second investigation adds: A patient counted as having stable Graves' hyperthyroidism if no progression to ophthalmopathy occurred over 18 months of follow-up. Hyperthyroidism patients were newly diagnosed, had a disease duration of under 2 months, and were aged 18 to 65 years. The study excluded patients with uncontrolled infections, other autoimmune diseases, pregnancy or lactation. Diagnoses relied on clinical symptoms, serum thyroxine and TRAb, thyroid ultrasound and orbital computed tomography. The TCR CDR3 was subjected to a first round of RT-PCR using the HTBI primer set and the Qiagen OneStep RT-PCR kit. Most expanded thyroid clonotypes (frequency above 0.001) were also detected in blood, suggesting blood repertoires may reflect thyroid immune responses. A 13 V-J signature model separated ophthalmopathy from stable hyperthyroidism, with over 85% sensitivity and 81.08% specificity in cross-validation and 80%/75% in testing. During validation, the model predicted progression to ophthalmopathy a median of roughly six months ahead of onset, with almost 71% sensitivity and about 72% specificity. TCR V-J signatures able to tell the groups apart were searched for in a discovery cohort of 100 or so patients, of whom over 40 had Graves' ophthalmopathy and more than 55 had stable Graves' hyperthyroidism. Prospective prediction of ophthalmopathy was tested in an independent validation cohort consisting of some 20 hyperthyroidism patients and approximately 16 patients who later progressed to ophthalmopathy. For training and testing, the 100 or so patients in the discovery cohort were randomly divided in a 7:3 ratio. Thyroid tissue and blood T-cell repertoires from about six Graves' hyperthyroidism patients were also compared in the study. Once sampling was done, hyperthyroidism patients were given methimazole at a starting dose of 30 mg daily, whereas ophthalmopathy patients were given high-dose intravenous methylprednisolone. Libraries were constructed in a second round of multiplex PCR, after which size selection and purification were performed. Paired-end sequencing of the libraries was performed with 100 bp reads on an Illumina HiSeq2000. SOAPnuke was used to process the raw data, removing reads that contained adapters or uncalled bases, had a mean Phred below 15, or lacked an exact match to the constant primer or identifier. High-quality paired reads were merged with COPE v1.2.5, and unique nucleotide sequences were defined as clonotypes. MiTCR v1.1 was used to align the clonotypes against IMGT TRBV, TRBD and TRBJ reference segments. The analysis included only V-J combinations with a frequency above 0.0001, which together covered 98% to 99.2% of the repertoires. The TCS score was defined as F50 (clonal expansion) divided by E x V (chaos), with BLOSUM62-based TCRdist calculated between CDR3 peptides within each V-J. Welch's t-statistics and random forest reduced just over 500 V-J features to roughly 13, which were used in a naive Bayes classifier (R e1071). No statistical method was used to fix the sample size in advance, and group allocation was not hidden from the investigators. TCR Vbeta CDR3 sequencing of 135 peripheral blood samples (over 40 ophthalmopathy, over 70 hyperthyroidism and roughly 17 progressor patients) is reported in the paper.

The starting material was peripheral blood mononuclear cells (PBMCs), obtained at new diagnosis, from a patient treated with antithyroid drugs. The sequence was obtained from a woman between 25 and 40 years old with Graves disease. Donor details come from another sample of the same person, matched by shared clones. The chain joins TRBV30 to TRBJ2-7; a weak D assignment points to TRBD1 (6 bases agree). The DNA sequence reads TGTGCCTGTCCTCCCCAGGGGAGCGCCTCCTACGAGCAGTACTTC. This encodes CACPPQGSASYEQYF.